This record concerns one TCR beta chain sequence. Measured with immunoSEQ multiplex PCR; TCRdb has only the in-frame clones, and not every one. This repertoire shows about 1.5 million clones, roughly 95% found once; its top ten account for over 1%. These data come from a study of shared clonotypes between healthy human individuals. Germline-derived CDR1 and CDR2 are MNHEY and SMNVEV (reference sequence). The V gene end was trimmed by 5 bases and the J gene end by 7 bases; junction bases not matched to a gene: 10. The CDR3 is 14 amino acids. This clonotype was sampled from a man between 25 and 39 years old in good health. The chain joins TRBV27 to TRBJ2-7; 8 bases align to TRBD1. The sequenced sample was naive CD4+ T cells sorted from blood. The subset: CD45RA+ positively selected. The CDR3 DNA sequence: TGTGCCAGCAGTGGACAGGGCTACCAGGGGGAGCAGTACTTC. This codes for CASSGQGYQGEQYF.